This TCR beta chain was profiled in a study of blood T cell repertoires in COVID-19. The method was immunoSEQ multiplex PCR; TCRdb's version includes in-frame clones alone and lacks a portion of them. The repertoire includes around 180,000 clones, 70% to 90% of them detected once, and around 3.3% sits in the top ten. This CDR3 comprises 14 residues. Deletions cut 5 bases from V and 10 bases from J, with 18 bases between. Germline loops: CDR1 SGHTA, CDR2 FQGNSA. The rearrangement joins TRBV7-2 to TRBJ2-1, with D perhaps matching TRBD2 (5 bases). The sample was peripheral blood. This clonotype originated in a man in his sixties with acute or convalescent COVID-19. CDR3 loop: CASSPWAGRYEQFF. DNA of the CDR3: TGTGCCAGCAGCCCCTGGGCGGGTAGGTACGAGCAGTTCTTC.